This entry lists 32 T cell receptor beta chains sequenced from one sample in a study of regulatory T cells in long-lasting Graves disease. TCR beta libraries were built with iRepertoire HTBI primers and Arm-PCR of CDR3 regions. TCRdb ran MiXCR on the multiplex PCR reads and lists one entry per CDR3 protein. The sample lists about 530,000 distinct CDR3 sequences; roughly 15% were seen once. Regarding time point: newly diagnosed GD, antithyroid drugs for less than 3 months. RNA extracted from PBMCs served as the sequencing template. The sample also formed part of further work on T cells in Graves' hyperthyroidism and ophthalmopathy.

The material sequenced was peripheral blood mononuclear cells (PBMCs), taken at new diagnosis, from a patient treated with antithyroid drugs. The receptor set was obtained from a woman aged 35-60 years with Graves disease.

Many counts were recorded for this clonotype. The chain's CDR3 is CASSLTGEENYGYTF. Here the CDR3 DNA reads TGTGCCAGCAGTCTAACAGGGGAGGAGAACTATGGCTACACCTTC. The chain joins TRBV6-1 to TRBJ1-2; 7 bases agree with TRBD1. With 5 bases clipped from V and 2 bases from J, the junction kept 8 bases outside the gene matches. The V gene's germline CDR1 is MNHNS and CDR2 SASEGT. The CDR3 runs 15 residues.

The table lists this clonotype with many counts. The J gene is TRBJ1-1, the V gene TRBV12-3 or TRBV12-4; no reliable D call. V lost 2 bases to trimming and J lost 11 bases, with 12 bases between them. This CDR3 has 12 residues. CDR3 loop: CASSLHPIDAFF. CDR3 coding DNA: TGTGCCAGCAGTTTACATCCGATCGACGCTTTCTTT.

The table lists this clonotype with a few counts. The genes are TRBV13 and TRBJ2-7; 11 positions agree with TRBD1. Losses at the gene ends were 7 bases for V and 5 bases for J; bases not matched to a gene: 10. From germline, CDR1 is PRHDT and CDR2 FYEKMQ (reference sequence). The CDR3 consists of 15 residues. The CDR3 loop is CASTTGGQGVDEQYF. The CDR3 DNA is TGTGCCAGCACAACCGGGGGACAGGGGGTCGACGAGCAGTACTTC.

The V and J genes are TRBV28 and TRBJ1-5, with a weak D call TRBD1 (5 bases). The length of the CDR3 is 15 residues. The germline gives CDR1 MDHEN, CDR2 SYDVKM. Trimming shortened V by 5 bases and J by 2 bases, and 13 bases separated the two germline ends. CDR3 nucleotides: TGTGCCAGCAGTCGGGGGGGAGTGCGCAATCAGCCCCAGCATTTT. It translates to CASSRGGVRNQPQHF.

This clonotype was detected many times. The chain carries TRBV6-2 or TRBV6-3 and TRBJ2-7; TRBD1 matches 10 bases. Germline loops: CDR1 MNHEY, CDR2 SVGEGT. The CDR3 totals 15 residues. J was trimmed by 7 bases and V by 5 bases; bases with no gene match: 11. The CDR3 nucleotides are TGTGCCAGCAGTGGGAGGGGACAGGGGATGGGGGAGCAGTACTTC. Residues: CASSGRGQGMGEQYF.

The CDR3 loop is CASGDSQGAREQYF. CDR3 sequence (DNA): TGTGCCAGCGGCGATTCGCAGGGGGCGAGGGAGCAGTACTTC. The chain couples TRBV12-3 or TRBV12-4 to TRBJ2-7; 8 positions agree with TRBD1. J was trimmed by 7 bases and V by 8 bases; bases with no gene match: 13. The CDR3 length is 14 residues.

CDR3 sequence (DNA): TGTGCCATCAGCGTTCCGAACCAGGGGGCGTCCTACAATGAGCAGTTCTTC. It is translated as CAISVPNQGASYNEQFF. This sequence joins TRBV10-3 and TRBJ2-1; 8 nucleotides agree with TRBD1. The CDR3 totals 17 residues. Germline V gives CDR1 ENHRY, CDR2 SYGVKD. V trimming: 6 bases; J trimming: 1 base; junction bases outside the gene matches: 11.

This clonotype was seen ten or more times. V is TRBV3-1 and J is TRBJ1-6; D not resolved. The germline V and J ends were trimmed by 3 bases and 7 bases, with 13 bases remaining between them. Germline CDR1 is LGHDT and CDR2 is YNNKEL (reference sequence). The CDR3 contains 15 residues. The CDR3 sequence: CASSHLVGSNSPLHF. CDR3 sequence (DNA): TGTGCCAGCAGCCACCTCGTAGGGAGCAATTCACCCCTCCACTTT.

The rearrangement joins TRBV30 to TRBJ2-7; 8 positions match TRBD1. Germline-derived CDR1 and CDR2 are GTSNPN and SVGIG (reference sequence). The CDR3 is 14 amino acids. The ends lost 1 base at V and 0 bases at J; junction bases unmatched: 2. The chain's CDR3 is CAWSAGQGSYEQYF. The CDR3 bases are TGTGCCTGGAGTGCCGGACAGGGCTCCTACGAGCAGTACTTC.

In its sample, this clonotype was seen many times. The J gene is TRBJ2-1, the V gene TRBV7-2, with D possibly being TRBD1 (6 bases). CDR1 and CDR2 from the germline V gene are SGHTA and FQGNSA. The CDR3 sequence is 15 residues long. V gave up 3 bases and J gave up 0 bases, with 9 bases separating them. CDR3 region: CASSLATGSYNEQFF. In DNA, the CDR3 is TGTGCCAGCAGCTTGGCGACAGGCTCCTACAATGAGCAGTTCTTC.

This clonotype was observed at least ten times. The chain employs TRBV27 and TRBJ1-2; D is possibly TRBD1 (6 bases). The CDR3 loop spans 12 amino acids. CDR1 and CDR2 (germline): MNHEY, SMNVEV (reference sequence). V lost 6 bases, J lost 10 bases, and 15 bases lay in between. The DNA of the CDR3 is TGTGCCAGCAGCCGCTCAGGGGTGTTCTACACCTTC. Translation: CASSRSGVFYTF.

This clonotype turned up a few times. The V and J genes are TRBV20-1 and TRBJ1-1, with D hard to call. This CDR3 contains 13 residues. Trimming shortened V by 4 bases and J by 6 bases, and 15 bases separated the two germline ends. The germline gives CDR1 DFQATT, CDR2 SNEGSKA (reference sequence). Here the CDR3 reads CSAKDQVSPEAFF. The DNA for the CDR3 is TGCAGTGCTAAAGACCAGGTGTCCCCTGAAGCTTTCTTT.

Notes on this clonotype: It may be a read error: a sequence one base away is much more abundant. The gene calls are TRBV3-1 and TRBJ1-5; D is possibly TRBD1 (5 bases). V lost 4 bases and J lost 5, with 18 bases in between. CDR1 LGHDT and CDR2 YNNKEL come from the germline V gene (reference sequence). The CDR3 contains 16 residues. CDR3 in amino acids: CASSLGDPASDQPQHF. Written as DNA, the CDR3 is TGTGCCAGCAGCCTAGGGGACCCGGCGAGCGATCAGCCCCAGCATTTT.

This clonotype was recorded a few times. The CDR3 DNA reads TGTGCCAGCAGTGGAAGGGGCGCGAACCTAAACACTGAAGCTTTCTTT. It encodes CASSGRGANLNTEAFF. This rearrangement joins TRBV6-1 to TRBJ1-1; D is perhaps TRBD1 (5 bases). V was shortened by 4 bases and J by 2 bases, with 17 bases between the two germline ends. The germline CDR1 and CDR2 sequences are MNHNS and SASEGT. The CDR3 has 16 amino acids.

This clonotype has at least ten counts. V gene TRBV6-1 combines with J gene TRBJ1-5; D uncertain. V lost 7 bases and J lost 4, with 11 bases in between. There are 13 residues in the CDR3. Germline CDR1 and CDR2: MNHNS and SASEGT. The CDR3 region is CASNAGRNQPQHF. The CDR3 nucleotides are TGTGCCAGCAACGCCGGGAGAAATCAGCCCCAGCATTTT.

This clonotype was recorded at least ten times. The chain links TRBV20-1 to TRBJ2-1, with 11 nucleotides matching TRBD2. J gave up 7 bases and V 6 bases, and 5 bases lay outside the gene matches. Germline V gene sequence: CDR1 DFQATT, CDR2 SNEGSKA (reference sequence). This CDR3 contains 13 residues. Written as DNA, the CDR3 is TGCAGTGCCTTACTAGCGGGGGAGAATGAGCAGTTCTTC. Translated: CSALLAGENEQFF.

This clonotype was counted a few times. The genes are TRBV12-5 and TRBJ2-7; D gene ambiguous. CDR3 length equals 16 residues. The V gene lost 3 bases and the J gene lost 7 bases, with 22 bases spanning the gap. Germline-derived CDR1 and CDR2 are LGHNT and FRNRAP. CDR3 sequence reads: CASGFGLVGVMGEQYF. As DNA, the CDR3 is TGTGCTAGTGGTTTCGGTCTTGTGGGCGTTATGGGGGAGCAGTACTTC.

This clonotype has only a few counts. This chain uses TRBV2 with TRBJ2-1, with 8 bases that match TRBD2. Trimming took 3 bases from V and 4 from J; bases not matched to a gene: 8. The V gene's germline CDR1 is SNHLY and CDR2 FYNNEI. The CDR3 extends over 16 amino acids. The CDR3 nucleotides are TGTGCCAGCAGTGAGCTCGCGGGGGGCCCTTACAATGAGCAGTTCTTC. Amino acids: CASSELAGGPYNEQFF.

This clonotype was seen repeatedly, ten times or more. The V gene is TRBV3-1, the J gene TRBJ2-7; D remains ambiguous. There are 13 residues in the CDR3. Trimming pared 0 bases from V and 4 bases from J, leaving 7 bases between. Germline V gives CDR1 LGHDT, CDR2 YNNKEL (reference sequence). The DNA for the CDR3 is TGTGCCAGCAGCCAAGACGTGGCGTACGAGCAGTACTTC. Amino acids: CASSQDVAYEQYF.

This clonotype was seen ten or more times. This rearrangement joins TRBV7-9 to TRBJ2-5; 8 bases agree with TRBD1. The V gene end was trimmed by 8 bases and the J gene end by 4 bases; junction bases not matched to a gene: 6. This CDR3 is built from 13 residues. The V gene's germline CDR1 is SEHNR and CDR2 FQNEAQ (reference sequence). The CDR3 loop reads CASFGGTGETQYF. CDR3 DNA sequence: TGTGCCAGCTTTGGGGGGACAGGAGAGACCCAGTACTTC. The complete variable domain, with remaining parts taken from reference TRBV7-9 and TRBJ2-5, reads DTGVSQNPRHKITKRGQNVTFRCDPISEHNRLYWYRQTLGQGPEFLTYFQNEAQLEKSRLLSDRFSAERPKGSFSTLEIQRTEQGDSAMYLCASFGGTGETQYFGPGTRLLVL.

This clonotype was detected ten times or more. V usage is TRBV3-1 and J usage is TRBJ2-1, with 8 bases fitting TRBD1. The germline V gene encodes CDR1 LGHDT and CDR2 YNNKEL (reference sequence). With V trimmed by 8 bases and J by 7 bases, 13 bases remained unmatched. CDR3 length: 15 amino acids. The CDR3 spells CASSGPRGHGNEQFF. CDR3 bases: TGTGCCAGCTCCGGGCCCAGGGGGCACGGGAATGAGCAGTTCTTC.

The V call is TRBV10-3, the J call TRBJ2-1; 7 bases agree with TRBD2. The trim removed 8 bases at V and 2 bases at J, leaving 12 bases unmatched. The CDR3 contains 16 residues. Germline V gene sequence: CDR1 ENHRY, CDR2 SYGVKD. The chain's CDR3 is CAIRHSSGAPYNEQFF. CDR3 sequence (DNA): TGTGCCATCCGACACTCAAGCGGGGCCCCCTACAATGAGCAGTTCTTC.

This CDR3 reads CAVTGVRYEQYF. DNA of the CDR3: TGTGCCGTGACAGGGGTTCGATACGAGCAGTACTTC. The chain employs TRBV30 and TRBJ2-7; TRBD1 matches 8 bases. This CDR3 comprises 12 residues. Germline lookup yields CDR1 GTSNPN and CDR2 SVGIG (reference sequence). V was clipped by 8 bases and J by 4 bases; unmatched bases: 7.

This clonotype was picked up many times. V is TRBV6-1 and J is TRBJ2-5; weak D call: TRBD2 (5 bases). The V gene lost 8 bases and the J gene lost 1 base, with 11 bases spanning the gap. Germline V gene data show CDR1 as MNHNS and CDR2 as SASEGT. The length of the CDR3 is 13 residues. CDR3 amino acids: CASCREVQETQYF. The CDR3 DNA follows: TGTGCCAGCTGTCGGGAAGTCCAAGAGACCCAGTACTTC.

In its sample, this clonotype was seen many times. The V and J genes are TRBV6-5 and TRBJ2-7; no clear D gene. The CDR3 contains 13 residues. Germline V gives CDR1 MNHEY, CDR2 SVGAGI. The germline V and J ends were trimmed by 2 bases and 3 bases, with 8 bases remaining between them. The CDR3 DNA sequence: TGTGCCAGCAGTTACGAAACGGACTACGAGCAGTACTTC. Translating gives CASSYETDYEQYF.

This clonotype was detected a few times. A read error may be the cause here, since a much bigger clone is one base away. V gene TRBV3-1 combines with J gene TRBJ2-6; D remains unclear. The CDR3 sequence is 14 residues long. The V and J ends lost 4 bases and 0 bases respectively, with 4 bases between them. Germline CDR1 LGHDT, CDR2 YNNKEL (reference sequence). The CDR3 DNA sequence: TGTGCCAGCAGCCCGGTCTCTGGGGCCAACGTCCTGACTTTC. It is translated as CASSPVSGANVLTF.

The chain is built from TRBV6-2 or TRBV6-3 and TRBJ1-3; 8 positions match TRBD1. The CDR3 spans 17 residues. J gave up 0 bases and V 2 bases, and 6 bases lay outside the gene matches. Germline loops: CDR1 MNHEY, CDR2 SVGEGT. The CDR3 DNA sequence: TGTGCCAGCAGTTACGGGACAGGACATAACTCTGGAAACACCATATATTTT. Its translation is CASSYGTGHNSGNTIYF.

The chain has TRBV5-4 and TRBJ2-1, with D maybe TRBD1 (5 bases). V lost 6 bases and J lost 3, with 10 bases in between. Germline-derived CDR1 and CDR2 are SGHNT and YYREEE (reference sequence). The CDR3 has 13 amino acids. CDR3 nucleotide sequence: TGTGCCAGCATAAGAACAGGCTACAATGAGCAGTTCTTC. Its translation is CASIRTGYNEQFF.

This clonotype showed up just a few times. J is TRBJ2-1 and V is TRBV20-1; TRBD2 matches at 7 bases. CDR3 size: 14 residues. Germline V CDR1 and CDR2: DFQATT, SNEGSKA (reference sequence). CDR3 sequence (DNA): TGCGGATCTTCCGCGGGGGAACTTTACAATGAGCAGTTCTTC. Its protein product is CGSSAGELYNEQFF.

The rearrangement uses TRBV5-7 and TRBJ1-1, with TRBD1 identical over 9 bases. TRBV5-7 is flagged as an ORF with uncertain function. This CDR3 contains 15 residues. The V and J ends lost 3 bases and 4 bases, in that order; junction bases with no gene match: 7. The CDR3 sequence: CASSYRDRDFTEAFF. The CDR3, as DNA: TGTGCCAGCAGCTACCGGGACAGGGACTTCACTGAAGCTTTCTTT.

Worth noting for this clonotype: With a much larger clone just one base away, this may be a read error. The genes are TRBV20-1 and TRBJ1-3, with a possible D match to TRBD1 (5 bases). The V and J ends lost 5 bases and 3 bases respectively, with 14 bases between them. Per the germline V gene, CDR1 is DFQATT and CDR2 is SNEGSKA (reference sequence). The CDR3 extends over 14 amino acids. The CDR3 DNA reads TGCAGTGCTCACCCGGCGGGGGGTGGAAACACCATATATTTT. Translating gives CSAHPAGGGNTIYF.

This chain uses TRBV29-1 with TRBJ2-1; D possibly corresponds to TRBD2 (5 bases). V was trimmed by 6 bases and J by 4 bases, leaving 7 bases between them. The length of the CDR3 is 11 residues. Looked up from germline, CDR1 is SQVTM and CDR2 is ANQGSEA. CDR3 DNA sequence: TGCAGCGTCGGGGATTACAATGAGCAGTTCTTC. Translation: CSVGDYNEQFF.